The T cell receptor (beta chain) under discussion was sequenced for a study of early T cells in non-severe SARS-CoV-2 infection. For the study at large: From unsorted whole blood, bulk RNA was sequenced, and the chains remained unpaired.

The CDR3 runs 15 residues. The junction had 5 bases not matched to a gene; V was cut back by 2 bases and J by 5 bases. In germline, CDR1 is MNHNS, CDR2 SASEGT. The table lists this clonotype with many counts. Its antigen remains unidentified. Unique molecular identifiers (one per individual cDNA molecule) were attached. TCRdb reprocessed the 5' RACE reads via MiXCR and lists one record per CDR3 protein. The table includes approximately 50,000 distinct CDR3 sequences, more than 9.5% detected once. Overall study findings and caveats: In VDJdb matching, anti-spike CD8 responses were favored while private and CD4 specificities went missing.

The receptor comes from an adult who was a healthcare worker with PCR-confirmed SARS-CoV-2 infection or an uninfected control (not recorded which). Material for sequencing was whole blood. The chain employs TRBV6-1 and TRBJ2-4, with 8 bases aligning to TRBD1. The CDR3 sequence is CASSERDRGQNIQYF. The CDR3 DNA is TGTGCCAGCAGTGAAAGAGACAGGGGTCAAAACATTCAGTACTTC.